The clone carrying this T cell receptor (beta chain) has at least ten counts. Its antigen is as yet unknown. This specimen comes from a study of identical twins. TCRdb re-called the 5' RACE reads with MiXCR, one entry per CDR3 protein. The sample has fewer than 900,000 distinct CDR3 sequences, 15% to 20% seen once. V dropped 6 bases and J dropped 2; count of bases not matched to a gene: 3. CDR1 is DFQATT, CDR2 SNEGSKA, per germline (reference sequence). The CDR3 contains 13 residues. General study points: It was cross-sectional statistical analysis, not following the same donors, that the conclusions relied on.

These data also formed part of another study, on T cells expressing NK-cell markers. As that report states: Dominance of the CD3+CD56-NKG2C+ fraction by these clonotypes also held in a handful of donors.

This TCR came from a woman younger than 35 in good health. Specimen: PBMCs. V and J are TRBV20-1 and TRBJ2-7, with TRBD2 matching 11 bases. The CDR3 sequence is CSAGTSGPYEQYF. CDR3 DNA sequence: TGCAGTGCAGGGACTAGCGGTCCCTACGAGCAGTACTTC.